This T cell receptor (beta chain) was recovered during a study of beta chain features in type 1 diabetes. The study, taken as a whole, reports: With patients and controls alike, PCR might favor shorter templates to an equal degree.

This clone was seen a few times. As yet, its antigen is unknown. A single heparinised blood sample, averaging about 120 mL, was obtained per donor. Expressed TCRB transcripts were sequenced because the isolated RNA had all been reverse transcribed beforehand. Clones were sequenced by immunoSEQ multiplex PCR, and TCRdb holds only the in-frame ones, with some missing. This table has about 220,000 clones, approximately 10% appearing once. V was trimmed by 7 bases and J by 5 bases, leaving 11 bases between them. This CDR3 contains 12 residues. CDR1 and CDR2 from the germline V gene are SQVTM and ANQGSEA. V gene TRBV29-1 combines with J gene TRBJ1-4; no reliable D call. The sequence was collected from a man in his late teens or twenties in good health. Sequenced sample: central memory CD4+ T cells from blood. CDR3 nucleotide sequence: TGCAGCGCTAGCCGTGGGAATGAAAAACTGTTTTTT. This codes for CSASRGNEKLFF.